This T cell receptor beta chain was observed in a study of T cell responses to AZD1222 COVID-19 vaccine. As for this clone: The antigen remains undetermined.

Germline V lookup: CDR1 SGHAT, CDR2 FQNNGV. The CDR3 is 16 amino acids. V was clipped by 5 bases and J by 2 bases; unmatched bases: 6. TCRdb keeps only in-frame clones here, not all; method: immunoSEQ multiplex PCR. The sample includes about 95,000 clones, roughly nine tenths of them seen just once. General study results and limits: Every sample of the repertoires postdated the peak T cell response. The donor cohort was predominantly white British with a female majority, and clonal diversity may have been underestimated. CD4 TCRs covered the whole spike, strongest at regions 160-218 and 743-854.

The starting material was peripheral blood, obtained on day 0 of AZD1222 vaccination. This receptor was taken from an adult in good health. V is TRBV11-2 and J is TRBJ2-3, with 11 nucleotides matching TRBD2. Written as DNA, the CDR3 is TGTGCCAGCAGCAAAGGACTAGCGGGCACCACAGATACGCAGTATTTT. Amino acids: CASSKGLAGTTDTQYF.